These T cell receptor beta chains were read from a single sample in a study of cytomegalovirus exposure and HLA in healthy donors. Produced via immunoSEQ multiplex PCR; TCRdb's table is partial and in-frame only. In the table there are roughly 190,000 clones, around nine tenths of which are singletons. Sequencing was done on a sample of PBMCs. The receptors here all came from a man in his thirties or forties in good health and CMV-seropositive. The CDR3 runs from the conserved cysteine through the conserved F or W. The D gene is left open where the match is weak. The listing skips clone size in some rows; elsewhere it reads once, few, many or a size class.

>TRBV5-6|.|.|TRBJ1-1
CASSLRGGTEAFF
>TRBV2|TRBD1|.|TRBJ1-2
CASVGTDLRGVGYTF
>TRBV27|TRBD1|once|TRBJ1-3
CASSRTGYGNTIYF
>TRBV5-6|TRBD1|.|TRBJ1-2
CASSPDRGVDYGYTF
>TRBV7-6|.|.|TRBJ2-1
CASSTLSSYNEQFF
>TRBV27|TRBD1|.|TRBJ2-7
CASSKGTGTGGFEQYF
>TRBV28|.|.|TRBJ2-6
CASFSGQISGANVLTF
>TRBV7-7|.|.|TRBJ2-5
CASSANDMRAGETQYF
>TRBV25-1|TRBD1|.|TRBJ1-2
CASRGTGQGYTF
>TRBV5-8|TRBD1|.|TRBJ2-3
CASSPWDRIRTDTQYF
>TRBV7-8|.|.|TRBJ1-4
CASSLRPPEWGEKLFF
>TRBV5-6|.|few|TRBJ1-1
CASHITMNTEAFF
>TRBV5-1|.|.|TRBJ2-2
CASSSGADTGELFF
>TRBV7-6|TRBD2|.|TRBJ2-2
CASSTTRTVPGLAGGELFF
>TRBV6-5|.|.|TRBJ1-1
CASSYDVGRLSTEAFF
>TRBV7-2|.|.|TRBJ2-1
CASSPYTGTPTEQFF
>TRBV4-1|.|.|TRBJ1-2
CASSRAGDFNYGYTF
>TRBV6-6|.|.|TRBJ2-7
CASSLGQDYEQYF
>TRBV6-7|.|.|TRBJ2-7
CASSPHGDSYEQYF
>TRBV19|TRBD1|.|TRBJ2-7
CASSLLPGQGPYEQYF
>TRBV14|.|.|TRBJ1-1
CASSRRGGVGEAFF
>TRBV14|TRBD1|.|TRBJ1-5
CASSQGTGFQHF
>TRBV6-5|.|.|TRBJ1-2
CASSPTGRRYTF
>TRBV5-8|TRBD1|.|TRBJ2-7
CASRPGTGRGYEQYF
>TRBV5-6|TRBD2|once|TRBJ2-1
CASSLKTLARYEQFF
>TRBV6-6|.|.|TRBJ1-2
CASTQNRQSYGYTF
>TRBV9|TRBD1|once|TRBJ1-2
CASSASGGVDYGYTF
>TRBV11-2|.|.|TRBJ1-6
CASSLAGIGSSYNSPLHF
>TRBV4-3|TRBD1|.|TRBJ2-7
CASSQGVGARGRYEQYF
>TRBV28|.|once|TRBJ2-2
CASQAPNTGELFF
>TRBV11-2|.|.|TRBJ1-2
CASTLTGSLNYGYTF
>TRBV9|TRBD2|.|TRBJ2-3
CASSFGLAGPSTDTQYF
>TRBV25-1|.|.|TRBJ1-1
CASSEFGENTEAFF
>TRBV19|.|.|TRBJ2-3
CASSIAPGTPLQYF
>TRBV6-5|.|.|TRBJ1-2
CASSFLPPLVDYGYTF
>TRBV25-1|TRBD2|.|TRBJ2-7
CASSSGTSVEQYF
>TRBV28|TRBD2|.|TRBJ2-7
CASTPSLAGGTYEQYF
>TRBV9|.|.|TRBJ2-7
CASSPGGAYEQYF
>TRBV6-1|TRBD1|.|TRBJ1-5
CASRTGFDQPQHF
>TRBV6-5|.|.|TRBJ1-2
CASSSGRVYGYTF
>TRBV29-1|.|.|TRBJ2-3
CSVGRIPGTDTQYF
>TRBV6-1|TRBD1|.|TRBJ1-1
CASGQGGGGTEAFF
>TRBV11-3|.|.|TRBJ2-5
CASSLMVSTLETQYF
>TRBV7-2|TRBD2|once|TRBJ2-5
CASSLGGLAGRETQYF
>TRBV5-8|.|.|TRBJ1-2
CASSFDSQIDYGYTF
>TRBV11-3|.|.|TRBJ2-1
CASSLVGPNNEQFF
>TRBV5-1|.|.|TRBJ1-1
CASSLGAEAFF